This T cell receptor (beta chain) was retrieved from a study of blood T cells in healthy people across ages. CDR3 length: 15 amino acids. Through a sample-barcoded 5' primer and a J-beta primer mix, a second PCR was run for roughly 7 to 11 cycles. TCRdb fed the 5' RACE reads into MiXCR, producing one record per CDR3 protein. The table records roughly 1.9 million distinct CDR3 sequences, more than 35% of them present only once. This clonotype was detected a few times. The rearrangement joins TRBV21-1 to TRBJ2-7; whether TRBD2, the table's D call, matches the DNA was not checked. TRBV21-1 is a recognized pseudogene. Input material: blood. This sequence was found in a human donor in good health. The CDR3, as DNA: TGTGCCAGCAGGCCAAACGCCGGGCCTCCCTACGAGCAGTACTTC. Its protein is CASRPNAGPPYEQYF.